The T cell receptor beta chain described here comes from a study of shared clonotypes between healthy human individuals. Study in general: Each donor's CD4 naive and CD4 memory cells filled three plates apiece, CD8 naive two, and CD8 memory one. General observations from the study: Larger estimated richness was generally recorded for naive subsets relative to memory subsets.

The study ran the assay at deep level. Every subset had its genomic DNA shared out evenly among several immunoSEQ plates. The protocol was immunoSEQ multiplex PCR, while the TCRdb copy is restricted to in-frame clones and leaves out a portion. The data show 2 million to 3 million clones, under 95% seen once. Comments on this clone: No antigen is known for it.

Germline loops: CDR1 LGHNA, CDR2 YSLEER. The V gene lost 2 bases and the J gene lost 5 bases, with 7 bases spanning the gap. This CDR3 is built from 13 residues. Specimen: naive CD4+ T cells from PBMCs. Subset defined: CD45RA+ positively selected. This sequence joins TRBV4-3 and TRBJ1-5, with D possibly matching TRBD1 (6 bases). The origin of this receptor is a man aged 18 to 29 in good health. Some clones in this sample may be carry-over from other donors' samples. CDR3 loop: CASSQNRDQPQHF. The DNA for the CDR3 is TGCGCCAGCAGCCAAAACAGGGATCAGCCCCAGCATTTT.